This T cell receptor (beta chain) was retrieved from a study of cytomegalovirus exposure and HLA in healthy donors (dated by TCRdb to 2016 to 2017). Notes on the research overall: According to an earlier analysis of a few hundred of the donors, 150 million to 200 million T cells yielded 90 million to 130 million unique TCR beta sequences and 276 Gb of sequence data. About 280 gigabases of sequencing data and roughly 81 million unique TCR sequences made up an early release that covered fewer than 650 HLA-typed donors. Of the roughly 400 genotyped donors, 81% were placed in the genetic ancestry cluster associated with self-reported Caucasian donors. The aim of the study was to test whether cataloging public T cell receptors could identify signatures of past pathogen exposure. The study used immunosequencing to profile the T cell repertoires of 666 subjects and linked those repertoires to cytomegalovirus serostatus. A separate validation cohort of 100 to 150 different subjects was used in addition to the roughly 670-subject first cohort. The study combined high-throughput TCR immunosequencing, statistical association of individual TCRs with disease status, and machine learning to predict cytomegalovirus infection status. A later analysis re-examined previously published TCR beta repertoires from roughly 720 donors and added high-resolution HLA genotyping to investigate patterns of TCR occurrence. Rather than drawing on any new phenotypic data, the later analysis identified candidate immune exposures from TCR beta sequences and the way those sequences occurred across donors. To decide whether each TCR beta V gene segment behaved as functional or pseudogenic, an earlier analysis of approximately 590 of the donors relied on high-throughput TCR beta sequencing. Donor age, sex, ethnicity and CMV serostatus were compiled alongside the repertoire data. A later genetic analysis used genome-wide SNP genotypes for about 60% of the roughly 700 donors, treating that subset as a discovery cohort. All discovery cohort repertoires had been generated using a single sequencing platform. Both class I and class II loci were covered by HLA typing, at four-digit resolution. Typing coverage differed by locus: A, B, C, DRB1 and DQB1 were typed in roughly 620-630 donors, DQA1 in about 500, DPA1 in approximately 610, and DPB1 in 450 to 490. Because of strong linkage in the cohort, a few DR-DQ haplotypes were treated as single units for association and clustering. Among some 410 genotyped donors of the cohort, an average of approximately 200,000 unique TCR beta nucleotide sequences was sequenced per donor, of which about 20% were non-productive.

General study outcomes and caveats: A later analysis associated about 16,000 TCR beta sequences with specific HLA alleles at a false discovery rate of 0.05. Because HLA typing was unavailable for some donors at each locus, only the typed subset was used in association tests. Most TCR sequences were observed very rarely across donors, whereas some public TCRs were present in many individuals. A further reported finding was that TCR beta sequences accurately predicted the HLA-A and HLA-B alleles for most subjects in the first cohort. In a later analysis, HLA-associated TCR beta chains showed more clonal expansion and lower generation probabilities than non-associated chains that were equally common. A later genetic analysis reported fewer N-insertions in productive TCRs among donors in an Asian-associated ancestry cluster than the roughly 650-donor mean. Because the 87-base-pair reads could not distinguish some IMGT-functional V segments, including TRBV6-2 and TRBV6-3, those segments were excluded. According to a later analysis, TCR association rates differed among HLA loci, with DRB1 alleles showing the most associated TCRs and HLA-C alleles showing the fewest. The presence/absence analyses assumed that sequencing depth was roughly uniform across donors, and that assumption may not be true. In vitro tests confirmed that a few of the cytomegalovirus-associated TCR beta chains recognize cytomegalovirus antigens. Only TCR beta chains were sequenced in this cohort, and the absence of alpha or paired-chain data limited detectable features. A later analysis reported that several top co-occurrence clusters appeared linked to parvovirus B19, influenza, CMV and Epstein-Barr virus. The classifier was reported to diagnose cytomegalovirus status with high specificity and sensitivity in both the original and validation cohorts. In a later analysis, most CMV-associated TCR beta chains were found to appear HLA-restricted, with HLA associations seemingly driven largely by CMV exposure. The authors suggested that the approach could potentially be extended to other disease states and immunological phenotypes. A cluster of highly shared sequence variants was judged likely to be a technical artifact of the sequencing pipeline. In an earlier analysis of fewer than 750 of the donors, most TCR beta V segments were observed in productive rearrangements about 90% or about 30% of the time, broadly matching IMGT annotations. For the cohort, immune exposure information was limited to CMV serostatus. An association between a missense DCLRE1C variant and V-gene and J-gene trimming of TCR beta chains was found in a later genetic analysis and replicated in an independent cohort. Linkage disequilibrium might explain the correlated functional status among segregating V segments, but an unknown experimental factor could not be excluded. The earlier analysis of 587 of the donors excluded roughly 17 rarely observed V segments, including chromosome 9 orphons, because counts were too low. Assigning TCR associations to individual alleles was difficult when HLA alleles, especially DR and DQ, strongly co-occurred. The study listed 164 TCR beta chains as associated with cytomegalovirus.

Receptor amplification or capture employed the immunoSEQ multiplex PCR assay. A mixture of 60 forward primers for TCR Vbeta segments and 13 reverse primers for TCR Jbeta segments was used in the multiplex PCR. Amplification of the CDR3 region of rearranged TCR beta genes was performed with a multiplex PCR assay on genomic DNA. Amplified TCR beta libraries were sequenced as 87-base-pair reads on the Illumina HiSeq System. The published analysis was carried out like this. A later analysis counted tens of millions of unique TCR beta chains across the 666 repertoires, and about 10 million of these chains were shared by at least two donors. Raw reads were error-corrected and collapsed into unique sequences by a nearest-neighbor algorithm in which closely related sequences were merged to remove PCR and sequencing errors. V, D and J gene segments were assigned by aligning CDR3 sequences to IMGT reference sequences. For a sequence to be retained, a match of at least six nucleotides was required to both a V gene segment and a J gene segment. Rearrangements were classified as productive when the CDR3 lacked stop codons and remained in frame with V and J, and all other rearrangements were classified as non-productive. Following IMGT convention, CDR3 was defined as the stretch from the second conserved V-encoded cysteine to the conserved J-encoded phenylalanine. The earlier analysis of 587 of the donors excluded any sequence lacking an unambiguous match to a single V gene segment. An earlier analysis of fewer than 750 of the donors classified V segments as functional when productive rearrangements were above 56.7% and as segregating when the standard deviation between donors was above 5%. A statistical classification framework was developed to diagnose cytomegalovirus status using the catalog of TCR beta chain sequences. V and J gene assignment, in a later analysis, came from comparing TCR nucleotide sequences with IMGT/GENE-DB human TR gene sequences. Using the TCRdist pipeline, a later analysis assigned CDR3 sequences along with most-parsimonious VDJ recombination scenarios. In a later analysis, each TCR beta chain was defined by its CDR3 amino acid sequence together with its V-gene family, and reads without a unique V-gene family were excluded. A later analysis removed 592 highly shared, low-generation-probability nucleotide sequences to deal with suspected cross-contamination and a sequencing artifact. For each public chain, a later analysis derived a clonal expansion index from normalized ranks of inferred template counts within each repertoire. In a later analysis, generation probabilities were computed with a VDJ recombination model fitted to out-of-frame rearrangements, and the resulting probabilities were checked against IGoR. Hypergeometric tests were used in a later analysis to score TCR-TCR, TCR-HLA and TCR-CMV co-occurrence, with a repertoire-size bias correction applied to the TCR pairs. False discovery rates were estimated in a later analysis by permuting HLA or CMV assignments 20 times. In a later analysis, co-occurring TCRs were grouped using DBSCAN, and TCRdist sequence similarity was added for clustering within HLA-allele-positive subsets. For co-occurrence clustering, repertoires with fewer than 30,000 or more than 120,000 public chains were excluded, along with 4 to 6 repertoires with anomalous nucleotide sharing. What TCRdb holds here is the immuneACCESS table cut down to in-frame rearrangements. Part of the clones is not present; checked against another copy, under half of the missing clones reflect an unresolved V gene, and the others are unexplained. Clone size and the V and J calls come from that table; the DNA yielded D and trimming. This sample has approximately 100,000 clones in its table, and over 70% of those were observed once. The ten biggest clones cover roughly a tenth of the sample.

The cohort consisted of more than 650 healthy bone marrow donors. At the time of sampling, all cohort members were nominally healthy, though unrecorded immune exposures were likely present. The donor tested CMV seronegative, placing the donor among the 350 to 400 seronegative members of the cohort. A peripheral blood sample was collected from each donor, and TCR beta sequencing was performed on peripheral blood mononuclear cells. Genomic DNA extraction from the blood cell samples was performed with the Qiagen DNeasy Blood Extraction Kit. As for this clone: This clone's antigen is unknown. No clone much larger than this one lies a single base away; base qualities are absent.

Trimming takes 5 bases from V and 8 bases from J, and the germline ends sit 13 bases apart. CDR1 SGHTA and CDR2 FQGNSA are derived from the germline V gene. The CDR3 holds 13 amino acids from the cysteine to the phenylalanine. The DNA shown is the 39-base CDR3, in frame from base 1. The sequencing sample was made of PBMCs. Recombination connected TRBV7-2 to TRBJ2-1; the D segment could be TRBD2, given 6 matching bases. The sequence was obtained from a man in his fifties in good health and CMV-seronegative. This receptor has the CDR3 CASSLRRVDEQFF. The bases read TGTGCCAGCAGCCTACGGAGGGTCGATGAGCAGTTCTTC.